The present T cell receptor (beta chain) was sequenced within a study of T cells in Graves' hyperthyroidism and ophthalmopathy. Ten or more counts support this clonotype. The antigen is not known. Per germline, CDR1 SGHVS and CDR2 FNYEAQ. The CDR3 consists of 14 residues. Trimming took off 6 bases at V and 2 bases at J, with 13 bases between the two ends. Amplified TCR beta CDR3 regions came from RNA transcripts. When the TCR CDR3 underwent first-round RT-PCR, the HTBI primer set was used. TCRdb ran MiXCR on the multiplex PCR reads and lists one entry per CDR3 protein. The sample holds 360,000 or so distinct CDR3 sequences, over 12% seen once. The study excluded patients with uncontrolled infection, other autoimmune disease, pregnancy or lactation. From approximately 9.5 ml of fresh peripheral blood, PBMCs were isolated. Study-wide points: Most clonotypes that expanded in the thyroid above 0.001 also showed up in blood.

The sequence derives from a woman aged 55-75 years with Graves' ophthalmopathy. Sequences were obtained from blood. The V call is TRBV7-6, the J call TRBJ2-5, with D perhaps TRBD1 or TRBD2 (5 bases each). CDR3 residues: CASRRGTEQETQYF. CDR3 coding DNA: TGTGCCAGCAGGCGAGGGACGGAGCAAGAGACCCAGTACTTC.